This is a list of T cell receptor beta chains from one sample in a study of a mutant IDH1 vaccine in newly diagnosed glioma. Assay: immunoSEQ multiplex PCR; the TCRdb copy retains only in-frame clones and omits some. The table includes roughly 46,000 clones, more than 80% detected once. The sample was PBMCs, taken from a glioma patient treated with radiotherapy, temozolomide or both. The receptor source for this set is a man aged 40-50 years with glioma. Each CDR3 is given with its conserved first and last residue. Only part of the rows carry a size: once, few, many, or a class if the clone is expanded.

TRBJ1-3 TRBV5-5 NA CASSLIWGAGNTIYF
TRBJ2-7 TRBV7-2 NA CASSQGMGYEQYF
TRBJ2-5 TRBV19 once CASSSHPAGAETQYF
TRBJ2-7 TRBV4-1 NA CASSQDGLAGPFYEQYF
TRBJ2-7 TRBV27 NA CASSLTSGATDEQYF
TRBJ2-7 TRBV5-1 NA CASSFGSGSYEQYF
TRBJ1-1 TRBV10-3 NA CAISSQGSGTEAFF
TRBJ1-2 TRBV29-1 NA CSVGGGSYGYTF
TRBJ1-5 TRBV5-6 NA CASTLDGSLHQPQHF
TRBJ2-7 TRBV28 NA CVTGWARAYEQYF
TRBJ1-1 TRBV5-6 NA CASMKGLRSTEAFF
TRBJ2-3 TRBV2 medium-sized CATSRDGGTDTQYF
TRBJ2-7 TRBV7-9 NA CASADRDRHSYEQYF
TRBJ2-3 TRBV27 NA CASRKRETSTDTQYF
TRBJ2-7 TRBV6-5 NA CASRNRGTVEQYF
TRBJ2-1 TRBV29-1 once CSVEKAEGGNEQFF
TRBJ1-3 TRBV5-1 few CASSSSGEEAGNTIYF
TRBJ1-3 TRBV7-2 NA CASSELNTIYF
TRBJ2-1 TRBV7-9 few CASSSRVVRREGPQDEQFF
TRBJ2-7 TRBV9 NA CASSAGVDYEQYF
TRBJ1-2 TRBV5-6 NA CASSLGGPFYGYTF
TRBJ1-1 TRBV5-6 NA CASSTSVTALNTEAFF
TRBJ2-7 TRBV4-1 NA CASSPDRPTYEQYF
TRBJ2-5 TRBV4-1 few CASSPRRRLAEPQETQYF
TRBJ2-1 TRBV5-1 NA CASAEVAGGNEQFF
TRBJ2-2 TRBV14 NA CASSQLAGQNTGELFF
TRBJ2-5 TRBV7-3 NA CASSLSGARGAGNLETQYF
TRBJ2-2 TRBV6-4 NA CASKETVTNTGELFF
TRBJ1-2 TRBV19 NA CASSKTGDYGYTF
TRBJ2-5 TRBV7-9 NA CASSRRDYPETQYF
TRBJ2-1 TRBV18 NA CASDRQGTYNEQFF
TRBJ2-2 TRBV21-1 NA CASKGSSGRPGELFF
TRBJ1-4 TRBV28 NA CASSSTGVGEKLFF
NA TRBV10-3 NA CAISEGQAYEQYF
TRBJ2-5 TRBV27 NA CASVVMGRYQETQYF
TRBJ2-7 TRBV12-5 NA CASAIGTAVEQYF
TRBJ1-2 TRBV7-2 NA CASSLRGGFGYTF
TRBJ1-4 TRBV19 NA CASSNRGTNEKLFF
TRBJ2-7 TRBV5-6 NA CASSLVFGYEQYF
TRBJ1-5 TRBV19 NA CASRYGQINQPQHF
TRBJ2-1 TRBV6-4 NA CASSERQNNEQFF
TRBJ1-4 TRBV2 NA CASSAGNGEKLFF
TRBJ2-1 TRBV4-1 once CASSQVGAAIEQFF
TRBJ2-5 TRBV4-1 once CASSQGDLGTETQYF
TRBJ2-3 TRBV5-1 NA CASSYDRVPDTQYF
TRBJ2-2 TRBV5-3 NA CARSPMNTGELFF
TRBJ1-2 TRBV19 NA CASSRGGVYGYTF
TRBJ2-1 TRBV29-1 NA CSVEDRVRVYNEQFF
TRBJ2-6 TRBV4-3 once CASSQSGSSGANVLTF
TRBJ1-2 TRBV28 NA CASSLHARDRDGYTF
TRBJ1-1 TRBV11-2 NA CASSLYGGTEAFF
TRBJ2-1 TRBV2 NA CASTFRSGVLGNEQFF
TRBJ2-7 TRBV29-1 NA CSVEQGSSYEQYF
TRBJ2-7 TRBV5-1 once CASSFPGDGSYEQYF
TRBJ1-1 TRBV5-4 NA CASSRSRGNGEAFF
TRBJ1-1 TRBV27 NA CACRAVNTEAFF
TRBJ2-6 TRBV7-2 NA CASIPKGGRATGANVLTF
TRBJ1-3 TRBV5-6 NA CASSLGGGQVSGNTIYF
TRBJ2-3 TRBV7-2 once CASSQTQVTDTQYF